Listed below are T cell receptor beta chains from one sample, sequenced in a study of blood T cell repertoires in COVID-19. Method: immunoSEQ multiplex PCR; TCRdb's copy keeps in-frame clones and lacks some. The sample records approximately 250,000 clones, around nine tenths being singletons. The sample consisted of peripheral blood. These receptors were collected from a man aged 35 to 55 with active or convalescent COVID-19. The CDR3 runs from the conserved cysteine through the conserved F or W. D genes are given only for firm matches. The size entry is marked missing in some rows and otherwise reads once, few, many or a size class.

j_gene | abundance | d_gene | v_gene | CDR3nt | CDR3aa
TRBJ2-1 | - | - | TRBV5-1 | TGCGCCAGCAGCTTGGGGCACAATGAGCAGTTCTTC | CASSLGHNEQFF
TRBJ2-3 | - | TRBD2 | TRBV30 | TGTGCCTGGAGTGGGGGACTAGCGGGAGCCGGGGAGGATACGCAGTATTTT | CAWSGGLAGAGEDTQYF
TRBJ1-6 | - | - | TRBV28 | TGTGCCAGAAGGGGGATGGTTTGGCTCAGTTCACCCCTCCACTTT | CARRGMVWLSSPLHF
TRBJ2-5 | - | - | TRBV30 | TGTGCCTGGAGTGTGGGGAGCGCCCAGGAGTACTTC | CAWSVGSAQEYF
TRBJ2-7 | - | TRBD1 | TRBV5-4 | TGTGCCAGCAGCTTCGACAGGGGTAACGAGCAGTACTTC | CASSFDRGNEQYF
TRBJ2-7 | - | TRBD1 | TRBV6-5 | TGTGCCAGCAGCTTAGGACAGGGGAGAAACGAGCAGTACTTC | CASSLGQGRNEQYF
TRBJ2-2 | - | TRBD2 | TRBV6-6 | TGTGCCAGCAGGAGAAGCGGGGGGTCGAACACCGGGGAGCTGTTTTTT | CASRRSGGSNTGELFF
TRBJ1-5 | few | - | TRBV5-6 | TGTGCCAGCAGCAGCCGACTGGGGCCTGGGGATCAGCCCCAGCATTTT | CASSSRLGPGDQPQHF
TRBJ1-6 | - | - | TRBV5-1 | TGCGCCAGCAGCCCGCGGAGCTCCTATAATTCACCCCTCCACTTT | CASSPRSSYNSPLHF
TRBJ2-2 | - | - | TRBV9 | TGTGCCAGCAGCGTAGCGGGGAACACCGGGGAGCTGTTTTTT | CASSVAGNTGELFF
TRBJ2-1 | - | - | TRBV29-1 | TGCAGCGTTGAAGACAGGGTGAACAATGAGCAGTTCTTC | CSVEDRVNNEQFF
TRBJ2-1 | - | TRBD2 | TRBV5-1 | TGCGCCAGCAGCTTAGGGACTAGCGGGTACAATGAGCAGTTCTTC | CASSLGTSGYNEQFF
TRBJ2-1 | - | - | TRBV25-1 | TGTGCCAGCAGTCGAGCGGAGGTTAATGTTGAGCAGTTCTTC | CASSRAEVNVEQFF
TRBJ1-4 | - | - | TRBV19 | TGTGCCAGTAGTCCTCGGGGGACTAATGAAAAACTGTTTTTT | CASSPRGTNEKLFF
TRBJ1-3 | - | - | TRBV2 | TGTGCCAGCAGTGCGAGGACATCCTCTGGAAACACCATATATTTT | CASSARTSSGNTIYF
TRBJ1-2 | - | TRBD1 | TRBV9 | TGTGCCAGCAGCACACAGGGGGCGCAGAGTGGCTACACCTTC | CASSTQGAQSGYTF
TRBJ1-2 | once | - | TRBV7-6 | TGTGCCAGCAGCCTAGATGGAGATCCTAACTATGGCTACACCTTC | CASSLDGDPNYGYTF
TRBJ2-5 | - | - | TRBV10-3 | TGTGCCATCAGTGACCACGTTCGACAGCAAGAGACCCAGTACTTC | CAISDHVRQQETQYF
TRBJ1-6 | once | TRBD1 | TRBV6-5 | TGTGCCAGCAGGCCCGGGACAGACAATTCACCCCTCCACTTT | CASRPGTDNSPLHF
TRBJ1-6 | - | TRBD1 | TRBV30 | TGTGCCTGGAACGGTGGGACAGGTCTCTCCTATAATTCACCCCTCCACTTT | CAWNGGTGLSYNSPLHF
TRBJ1-1 | - | - | TRBV5-1 | TGCGCCAGCAGCTTGGCCCAGGGAACTGAAGCTTTCTTT | CASSLAQGTEAFF
TRBJ1-1 | - | - | TRBV30 | TGTGCCTGGAGAGTCGGGTCTGAAGCTTTCTTT | CAWRVGSEAFF
TRBJ2-2 | few | - | TRBV5-1 | TGCGCCAGCAGCGAAGGAGCGACCGGGGAGCTGTTTTTT | CASSEGATGELFF
TRBJ1-2 | - | - | TRBV11-2 | TGTGCCAGCAGCTTGGGGGGGCTCTATGGCTACACCTTC | CASSLGGLYGYTF
TRBJ1-2 | - | TRBD1 | TRBV30 | TGTGCCTGGAGACAAAGGACAGGGTTTCATGGCTACACCTTC | CAWRQRTGFHGYTF
TRBJ1-3 | - | TRBD1 | TRBV5-4 | TGTGCCAGCAGCTTTCGGACAGGGGCCGTCTCTGGAAACACCATATATTTT | CASSFRTGAVSGNTIYF
TRBJ2-7 | - | - | TRBV28 | TGTGCCAGCAGTTTGAGGGTAGGCGAGCAGTACTTC | CASSLRVGEQYF
TRBJ2-2 | - | - | TRBV13 | TGTGCCAGCAGCTTACAGCGGGCTGGGGGGATTCCCACCGGGGAGCTGTTTTTT | CASSLQRAGGIPTGELFF
TRBJ2-3 | - | TRBD2 | TRBV2 | TGTGCCAGCATGGGTCTTAGGGGAGGGGCAGATACGCAGTATTTT | CASMGLRGGADTQYF
TRBJ1-1 | few | - | TRBV19 | TGTGCCAGTGGACAGTTCGGTCAAGCTTTCTTT | CASGQFGQAFF
TRBJ2-5 | - | TRBD1 | TRBV2 | TGTGCCAGCAGTGGACAGGGTTTCGGCCAAGAGACCCAGTACTTC | CASSGQGFGQETQYF
TRBJ2-7 | once | - | TRBV28 | TGTGCCAGCAGTTCTCTCAGGAACTCCTACGAGCAGTACTTC | CASSSLRNSYEQYF
TRBJ1-2 | - | - | TRBV30 | TGTGCCTGGAGTGGAGGGCCCTCTTCCGTGGGCTACACCTTC | CAWSGGPSSVGYTF
TRBJ1-2 | - | - | TRBV7-9 | TGTGCCAGCAGCTCGATGCAGGGGAGGGATGGCTACACCTTC | CASSSMQGRDGYTF
TRBJ2-2 | - | - | TRBV7-3 | TGTGCCAGCAGCTTACAGGGTACGAACACCGGGGAGCTGTTTTTT | CASSLQGTNTGELFF
TRBJ2-1 | - | TRBD2 | TRBV10-2 | TGCGCCAGCAGTGTAGCGGGAGGGGGGCATGAGCAGTTCTTC | CASSVAGGGHEQFF
TRBJ1-6 | - | - | TRBV30 | TGTGCCTGGACCACAGGGAATTCACCCCTCCACTTT | CAWTTGNSPLHF
TRBJ1-5 | - | - | TRBV9 | TGTGCCAGCAGCCGGACGGGGGATCAGCCCCAGCATTTT | CASSRTGDQPQHF
TRBJ1-5 | - | - | TRBV7-9 | TGTGCCAGCAGTCAGGGCCCATTGCCCAATCAGCCCCAGCATTTT | CASSQGPLPNQPQHF
TRBJ1-2 | - | TRBD1 | TRBV3-1/TRBV3-2 | TGTGCCAGCAGCCAAAGGACAGGGAACGGCTACACCTTC | CASSQRTGNGYTF
TRBJ1-1 | - | TRBD1 | TRBV5-8 | TGTGCCAGCAGGTTTGACAGGGGAAGGAACACTGAAGCTTTCTTT | CASRFDRGRNTEAFF